This T cell receptor (beta chain) was observed in a study of blood T cells in healthy people across ages. This CDR3 has 16 residues. Unmatched junction bases numbered 4, after V lost 2 bases and J lost 2 bases. The germline CDR1 and CDR2 sequences are MGHRA and YSYEKL. Then a second PCR, running roughly 7 to 11 cycles, was carried out with a sample-barcoded 5' primer and a J-beta primer mix. TCRdb reprocessed the 5' RACE reads via MiXCR and lists one record per CDR3 protein. The table records fewer than 600,000 distinct CDR3 sequences, about a quarter of them present only once. The sample was also reused in another study, on T cells of mothers and their children.

The chain is built from TRBV4-1 and TRBJ2-7; 12 bases agree with TRBD2. The sequence was collected from a boy between 2 and 10 years old in good health. Material for sequencing was blood. This chain's CDR3 is CASSQLAGGIPYEQYF. CDR3 sequence (DNA): TGCGCCAGCAGCCAACTAGCGGGGGGGATCCCCTACGAGCAGTACTTC.